This TCR beta chain was identified during a study of regulatory T cells in long-lasting Graves disease. Time point given: persistent/refractory GD, antithyroid drugs over 5 years with positive TRAb. Researchers made the TCR library from RNA that was extracted from PBMCs. Looked up from germline, CDR1 is SEHNR and CDR2 is FQNEAQ (reference sequence). V shed 3 bases and J 5 bases; nucleotides not matched to a gene: 8. The CDR3 spans 15 residues. This clonotype was counted at least ten times. To make TCR beta libraries, researchers used iRepertoire HTBI primers and Arm-PCR of CDR3 regions. TCRdb passed the multiplex PCR reads through MiXCR, listing each CDR3 protein once. The data show about 340,000 distinct CDR3 sequences, roughly a fifth seen once.

The sample consisted of peripheral blood mononuclear cells (PBMCs), taken when the disease was refractory, from a patient treated with antithyroid drugs. The sequence came from a female donor with Graves disease. The rearrangement uses TRBV7-9 and TRBJ2-5; 8 bases match TRBD1. The CDR3 DNA reads as TGTGCCAGCAGCTTCGGACAGGGCCGTGGTGAGACCCAGTACTTC. Its protein product is CASSFGQGRGETQYF. The full variable domain, in which reference TRBV7-9 and TRBJ2-5 provide the parts outside the CDR3, is DTGVSQNPRHKITKRGQNVTFRCDPISEHNRLYWYRQTLGQGPEFLTYFQNEAQLEKSRLLSDRFSAERPKGSFSTLEIQRTEQGDSAMYLCASSFGQGRGETQYFGPGTRLLVL.